This TCR beta chain comes out of a study of blood T cell repertoires in COVID-19. Trimming left V 7 bases short and J 1 base short, with 7 bases between. CDR3 length: 11 residues. Germline loops: CDR1 SQVTM, CDR2 ANQGSEA. Produced via immunoSEQ multiplex PCR; TCRdb's table is partial and in-frame only. Among approximately 210,000 clones, 88% were seen once, and the ten largest hold over 1.5%. This clone has just a few counts. The chain combines TRBV29-1 with TRBJ1-1, with D possibly TRBD1 on 6 matching bases. Specimen: peripheral blood. The TCR comes from a man aged 65-85 years with acute or convalescent COVID-19. Here the CDR3 reads CSGGQNTEAFF. The DNA of the CDR3 is TGCAGCGGGGGACAGAACACTGAAGCTTTCTTT.